The entry below gives a single T cell receptor (beta chain) sequence along with its context. Its antigen remains unidentified. It was around 3,500 ng of total RNA that each TCR library used. TCRdb derives one entry per CDR3 protein from the 5' RACE reads, leaving out DNA. Its clone listing holds under 350,000 distinct CDR3 sequences. This CDR3 contains 17 residues. In germline, CDR1 is LNHDA, CDR2 SQIVND (reference sequence). This sample stems from a study of monozygotic twins with inflammatory bowel disease. Regarding the study as a whole: People with IBD had fewer clonotypes in common with others than healthy twins did, especially with disease activity. Since immunosuppressive treatments differed, patient repertoires may have gained added variability.

The TCR was taken from a human donor with ulcerative colitis or Crohn's disease, or a healthy co-twin of an affected twin (not recorded which). The sequencing input was blood. This chain connects TRBV19 to TRBJ1-6; TCRdb outputs TRBD1, but without DNA this stays unchecked. The CDR3: CASRQKTGWDDYSPLHF.